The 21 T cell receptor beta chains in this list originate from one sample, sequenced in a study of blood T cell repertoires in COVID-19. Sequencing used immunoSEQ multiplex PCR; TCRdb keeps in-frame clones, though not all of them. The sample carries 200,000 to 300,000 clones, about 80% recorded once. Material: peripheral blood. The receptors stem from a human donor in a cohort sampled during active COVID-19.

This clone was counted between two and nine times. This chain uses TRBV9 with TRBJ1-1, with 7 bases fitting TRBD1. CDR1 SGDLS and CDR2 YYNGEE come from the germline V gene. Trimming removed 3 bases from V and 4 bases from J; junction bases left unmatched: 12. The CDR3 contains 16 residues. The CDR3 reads CASSAGGSFLSTEAFF. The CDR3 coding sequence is TGTGCCAGCAGCGCAGGGGGTTCTTTTTTGAGCACTGAAGCTTTCTTT.

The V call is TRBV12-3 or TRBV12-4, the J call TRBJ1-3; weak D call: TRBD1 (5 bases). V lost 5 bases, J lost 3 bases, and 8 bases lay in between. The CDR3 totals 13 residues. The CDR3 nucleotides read TGTGCCAGCAGTCAGGGAGGTGGAAACACCATATATTTT. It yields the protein CASSQGGGNTIYF.

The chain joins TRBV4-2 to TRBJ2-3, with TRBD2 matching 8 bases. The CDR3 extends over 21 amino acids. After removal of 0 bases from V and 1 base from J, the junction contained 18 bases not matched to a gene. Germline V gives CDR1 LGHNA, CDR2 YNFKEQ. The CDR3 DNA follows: TGTGCCAGCAGCCAAGATATTCTAGGAGCGGGGGTTCCCAGGGGCACAGATACGCAGTATTTT. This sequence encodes CASSQDILGAGVPRGTDTQYF.

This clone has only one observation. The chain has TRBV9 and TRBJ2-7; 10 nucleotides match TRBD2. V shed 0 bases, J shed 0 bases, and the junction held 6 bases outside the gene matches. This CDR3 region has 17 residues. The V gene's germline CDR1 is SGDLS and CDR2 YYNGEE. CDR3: CASSVERTSGASYEQYF. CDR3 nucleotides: TGTGCCAGCAGCGTAGAAAGGACTAGCGGTGCCTCCTACGAGCAGTACTTC.

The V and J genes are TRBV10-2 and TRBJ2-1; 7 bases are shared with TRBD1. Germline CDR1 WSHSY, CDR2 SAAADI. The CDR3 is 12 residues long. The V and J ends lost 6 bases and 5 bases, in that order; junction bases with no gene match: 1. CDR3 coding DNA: TGCGCCAGCAGGCAGGGGGACAATGAGCAGTTCTTC. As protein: CASRQGDNEQFF.

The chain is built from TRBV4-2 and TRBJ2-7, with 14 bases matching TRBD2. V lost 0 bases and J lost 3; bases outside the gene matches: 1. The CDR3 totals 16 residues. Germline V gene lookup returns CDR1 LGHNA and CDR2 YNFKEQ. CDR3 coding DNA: TGTGCCAGCAGCCAAGATGGGACTAGCGGGAGCTACGAGCAGTACTTC. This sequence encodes CASSQDGTSGSYEQYF.

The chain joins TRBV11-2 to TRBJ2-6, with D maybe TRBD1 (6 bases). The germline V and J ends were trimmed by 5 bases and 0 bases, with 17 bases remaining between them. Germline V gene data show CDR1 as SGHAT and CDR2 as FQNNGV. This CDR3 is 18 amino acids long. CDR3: CASSPSPGQGSGANVLTF. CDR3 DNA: TGTGCCAGCAGCCCCAGCCCGGGACAAGGCTCTGGGGCCAACGTCCTGACTTTC.

In nucleotides, the CDR3 is TGTGCCAGCAGCGTAGGATTTGGTGAGGCTGAAGCTTTCTTT. This encodes CASSVGFGEAEAFF. The rearrangement links TRBV9 to TRBJ1-1; D remains unclear. This CDR3 region has 14 residues. Germline CDR1 is SGDLS and CDR2 is YYNGEE. V was trimmed by 0 bases and J by 6 bases, leaving 12 bases between them. Complete variable domain (other parts from reference TRBV9 and TRBJ1-1): DSGVTQTPKHLITATGQRVTLRCSPRSGDLSVYWYQQSLDQGLQFLIQYYNGEERAKGNILERFSAQQFPDLHSELNLSSLELGDSALYFCASSVGFGEAEAFFGQGTRLTVV.

The CDR3 bases are TGCGCCAGCAGCTTGGAGAGGGAATTCTACAATGAGCAGTTCTTC. It codes for CASSLEREFYNEQFF. The genes are TRBV5-1 and TRBJ2-1; possibly TRBD2 for D (5 bases). V was clipped by 0 bases and J by 3 bases, with 10 bases between them. Germline-derived CDR1 and CDR2 are SGHRS and YFSETQ. The CDR3 consists of 15 residues.

CDR3 bases: TGTGCCAGCGCCCCGGTGTTGGGGACAGGGGCGTCCCCTGGTAATGAAAAACTGTTTTTT. As protein: CASAPVLGTGASPGNEKLFF. The chain employs TRBV28 and TRBJ1-4; 10 bases map to TRBD1. This CDR3 has 20 residues. Germline trimming cut 8 bases from V and 4 bases from J; bases unmatched to any gene: 22. Germline V gene lookup returns CDR1 MDHEN and CDR2 SYDVKM.

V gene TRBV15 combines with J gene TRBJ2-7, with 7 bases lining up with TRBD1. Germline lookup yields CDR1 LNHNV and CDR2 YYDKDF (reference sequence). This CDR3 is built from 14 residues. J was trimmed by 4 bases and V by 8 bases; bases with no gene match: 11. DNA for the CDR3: TGTGCCACCGCGAGGACAGGTCTTAATTACGAGCAGTACTTC. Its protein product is CATARTGLNYEQYF.

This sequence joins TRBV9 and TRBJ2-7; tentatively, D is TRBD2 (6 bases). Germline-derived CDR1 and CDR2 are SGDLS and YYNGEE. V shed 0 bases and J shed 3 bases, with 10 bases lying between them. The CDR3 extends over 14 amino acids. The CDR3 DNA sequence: TGTGCCAGCAGCGTAGGAAGCGGGTTCTACGAGCAGTACTTC. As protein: CASSVGSGFYEQYF.

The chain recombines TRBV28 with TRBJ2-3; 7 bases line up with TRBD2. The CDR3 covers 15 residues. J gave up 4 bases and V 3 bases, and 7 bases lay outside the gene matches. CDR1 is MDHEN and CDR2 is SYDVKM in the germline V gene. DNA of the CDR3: TGTGCCAGCAGTTTTGGGGAGGGTCCCCCAGATACGCAGTATTTT. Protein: CASSFGEGPPDTQYF.

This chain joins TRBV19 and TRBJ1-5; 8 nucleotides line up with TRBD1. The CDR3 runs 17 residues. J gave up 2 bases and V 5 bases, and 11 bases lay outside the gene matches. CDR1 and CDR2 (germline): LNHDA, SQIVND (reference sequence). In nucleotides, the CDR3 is TGTGCCAGTAGTTCATCAATGACAGGGGCAGGCAATCAGCCCCAGCATTTT. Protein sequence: CASSSSMTGAGNQPQHF.

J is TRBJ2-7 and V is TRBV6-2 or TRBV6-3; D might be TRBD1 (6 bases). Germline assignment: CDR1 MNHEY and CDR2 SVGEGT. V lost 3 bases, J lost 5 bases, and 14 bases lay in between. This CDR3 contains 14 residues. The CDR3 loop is CASSYWQGINEQYF. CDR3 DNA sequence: TGTGCCAGCAGTTATTGGCAGGGGATTAACGAGCAGTACTTC.

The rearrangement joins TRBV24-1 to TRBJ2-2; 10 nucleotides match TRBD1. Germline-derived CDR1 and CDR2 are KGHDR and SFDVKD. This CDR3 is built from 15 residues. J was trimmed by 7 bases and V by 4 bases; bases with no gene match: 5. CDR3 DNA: TGTGCCACCAGTGAGACAGGGGGCGCCAACGGGGAGCTGTTTTTT. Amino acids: CATSETGGANGELFF.

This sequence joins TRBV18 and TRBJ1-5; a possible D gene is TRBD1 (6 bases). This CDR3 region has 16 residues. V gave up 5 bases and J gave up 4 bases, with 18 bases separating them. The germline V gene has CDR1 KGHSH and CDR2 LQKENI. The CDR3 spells CASSGTGTLLNQPQHF. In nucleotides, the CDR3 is TGTGCCAGCTCAGGCACCGGGACACTCTTAAATCAGCCCCAGCATTTT.

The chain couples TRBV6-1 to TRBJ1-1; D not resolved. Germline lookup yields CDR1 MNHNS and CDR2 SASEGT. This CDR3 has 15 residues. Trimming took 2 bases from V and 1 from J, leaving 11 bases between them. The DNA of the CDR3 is TGTGCCAGCAGTGAACGTTGGTCAGGGAACACTGAAGCTTTCTTT. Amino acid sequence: CASSERWSGNTEAFF.

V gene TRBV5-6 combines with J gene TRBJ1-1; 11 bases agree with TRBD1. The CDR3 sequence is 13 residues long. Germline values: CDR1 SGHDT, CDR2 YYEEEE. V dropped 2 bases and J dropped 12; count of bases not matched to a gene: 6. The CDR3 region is CASSLWTGGRTFF. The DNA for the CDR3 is TGTGCCAGCAGCTTATGGACAGGGGGCCGAACTTTCTTT.

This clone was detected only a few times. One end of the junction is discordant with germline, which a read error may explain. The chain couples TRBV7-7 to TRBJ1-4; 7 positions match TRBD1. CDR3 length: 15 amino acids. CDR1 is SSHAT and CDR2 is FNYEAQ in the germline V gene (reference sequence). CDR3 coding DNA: TGTGCTAGCAGCAAACAACAGGGGACTAATGAAAAACTGTTTTTT. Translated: CASSKQQGTNEKLFF.

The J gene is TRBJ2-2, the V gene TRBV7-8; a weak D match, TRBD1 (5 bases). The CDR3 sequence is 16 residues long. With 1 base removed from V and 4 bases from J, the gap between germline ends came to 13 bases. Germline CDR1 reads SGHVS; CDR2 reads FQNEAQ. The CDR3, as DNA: TGTGCCAGCAGCTTAGGTATAGGGGCGGCCACCGGGGAGCTGTTTTTT. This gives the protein CASSLGIGAATGELFF.